This entry describes one T cell receptor beta chain. What it binds is unknown. This CDR3 comprises 15 residues. The germline V gene has CDR1 LGHNA and CDR2 YNFKEQ. With 1 base removed from V and 5 bases from J, the gap between germline ends came to 15 bases. The sample is drawn from a study of cytomegalovirus exposure and HLA in healthy donors. This PCR relied on a set of 60 Vbeta primers and 13 Jbeta primers. Profiling relied on immunoSEQ multiplex PCR, and the TCRdb table lists in-frame clones only, not all of them. The sample totals fewer than 70,000 clones; its top ten clones hold 3.6%. Findings of the study overall: It is likely that the observed cluster of highly shared sequence variants was a sequencing artifact. Confirmation in vitro established that a few CMV-associated chains were specific for CMV antigens. About 87% or about 30% of the time was how often most TCR beta V segments were productive, according to an earlier analysis. Associated with cytomegalovirus, according to the listing, were 150 to 200 TCR beta chains.

This sequence was found in a young woman in good health and CMV-seronegative. Specimen: PBMCs. The V and J genes are TRBV4-2 and TRBJ2-7; TRBD2 might be the D (5 bases). The CDR3 DNA reads as TGTGCCAGCAGCCAAGCGGAGCGGACGGCCGACGAGCAGTACTTC. Protein sequence: CASSQAERTADEQYF.